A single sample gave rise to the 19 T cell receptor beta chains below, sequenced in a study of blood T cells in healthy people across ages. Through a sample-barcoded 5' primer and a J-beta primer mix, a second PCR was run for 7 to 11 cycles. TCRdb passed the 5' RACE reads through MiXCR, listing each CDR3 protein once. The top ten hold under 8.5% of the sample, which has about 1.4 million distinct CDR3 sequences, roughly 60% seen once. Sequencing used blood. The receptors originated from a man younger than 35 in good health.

CDR3 residues: CASSPLGTLGANVLTF. The CDR3 DNA sequence: TGTGCCAGCAGCCCTCTGGGGACTCTGGGGGCCAACGTCCTGACTTTC. The V gene is TRBV9, the J gene TRBJ2-6, with D possibly matching TRBD2 (6 bases). V was pared by 4 bases and J by 4 bases, with 15 bases between. Germline CDR1 reads SGDLS; CDR2 reads YYNGEE. There are 16 residues in the CDR3.

CDR3 sequence reads: CSRRTSGHNEQFF. CDR3 nucleotides: TGCAGCCGCCGGACTAGCGGGCACAATGAGCAGTTCTTC. This chain connects TRBV29-1 to TRBJ2-1; 11 nucleotides align to TRBD2. The CDR3 totals 13 residues. The trim removed 8 bases at V and 5 bases at J, leaving 5 bases unmatched. Germline V gene data show CDR1 as SQVTM and CDR2 as ANQGSEA.

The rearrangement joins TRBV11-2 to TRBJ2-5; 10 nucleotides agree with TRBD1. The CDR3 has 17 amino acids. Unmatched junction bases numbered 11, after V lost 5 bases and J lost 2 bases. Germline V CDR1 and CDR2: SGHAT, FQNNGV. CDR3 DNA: TGTGCCAGCAGCCCTCGCGGGACAGGGGTCCTACAAGAGACCCAGTACTTC. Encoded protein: CASSPRGTGVLQETQYF. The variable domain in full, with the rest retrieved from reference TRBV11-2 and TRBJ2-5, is EAGVAQSPRYKIIEKRQSVAFWCNPISGHATLYWYQQILGQGPKLLIQFQNNGVVDDSQLPKDRFSAERLKGVDSTLKIQPAKLEDSAVYLCASSPRGTGVLQETQYFGPGTRLLVL.

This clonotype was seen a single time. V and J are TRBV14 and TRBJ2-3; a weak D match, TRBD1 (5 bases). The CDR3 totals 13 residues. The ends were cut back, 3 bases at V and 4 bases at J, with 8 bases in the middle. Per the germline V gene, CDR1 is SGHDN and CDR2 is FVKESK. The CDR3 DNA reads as TGTGCCAGCAGCCATCAGGGTTCAGATACGCAGTATTTT. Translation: CASSHQGSDTQYF.

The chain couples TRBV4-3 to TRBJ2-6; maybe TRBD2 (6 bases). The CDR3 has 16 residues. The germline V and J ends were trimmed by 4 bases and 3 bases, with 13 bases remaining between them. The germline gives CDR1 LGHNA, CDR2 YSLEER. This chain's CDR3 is CASSLTWGDGANVLTF. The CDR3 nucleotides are TGCGCCAGCAGCCTGACGTGGGGGGATGGGGCCAACGTCCTGACTTTC.

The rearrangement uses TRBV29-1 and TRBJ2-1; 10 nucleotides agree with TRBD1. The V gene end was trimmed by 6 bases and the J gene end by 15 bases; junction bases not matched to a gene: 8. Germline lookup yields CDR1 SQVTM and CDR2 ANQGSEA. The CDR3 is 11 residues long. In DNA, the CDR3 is TGCAGCGTGGGAGGGACAGGGGAGGGGTTCTTC. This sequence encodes CSVGGTGEGFF.

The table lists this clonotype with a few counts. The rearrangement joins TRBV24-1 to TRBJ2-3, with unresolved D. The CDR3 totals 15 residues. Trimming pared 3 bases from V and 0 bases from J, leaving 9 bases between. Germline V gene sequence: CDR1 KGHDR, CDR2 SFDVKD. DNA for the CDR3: TGTGCCACCAGTGATCCCAAGACAAGCACAGATACGCAGTATTTT. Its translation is CATSDPKTSTDTQYF.

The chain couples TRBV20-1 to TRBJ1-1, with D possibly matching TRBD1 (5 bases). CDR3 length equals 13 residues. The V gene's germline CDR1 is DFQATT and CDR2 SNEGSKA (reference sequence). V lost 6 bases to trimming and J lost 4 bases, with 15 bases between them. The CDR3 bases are TGCAGTGCCCAAGGGGTTAAGTTCACTGAAGCTTTCTTT. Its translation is CSAQGVKFTEAFF.

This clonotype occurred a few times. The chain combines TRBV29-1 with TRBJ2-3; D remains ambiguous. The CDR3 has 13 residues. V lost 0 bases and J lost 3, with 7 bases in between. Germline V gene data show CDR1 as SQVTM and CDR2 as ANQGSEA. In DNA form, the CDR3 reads TGCAGCGTTGAAGAAAGCGTGACAGATACGCAGTATTTT. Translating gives CSVEESVTDTQYF.

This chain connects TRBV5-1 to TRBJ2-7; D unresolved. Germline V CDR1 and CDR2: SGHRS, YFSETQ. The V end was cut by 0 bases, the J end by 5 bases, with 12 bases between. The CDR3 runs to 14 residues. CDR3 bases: TGCGCCAGCAGCTTGGGGCAGGAGATCAACGAGCAGTACTTC. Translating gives CASSLGQEINEQYF. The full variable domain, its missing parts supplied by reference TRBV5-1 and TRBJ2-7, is KAGVTQTPRYLIKTRGQQVTLSCSPISGHRSVSWYQQTPGQGLQFLFEYFSETQRNKGNFPGRFSGRQFSNSRSEMNVSTLELGDSALYLCASSLGQEINEQYFGPGTRLTVT.

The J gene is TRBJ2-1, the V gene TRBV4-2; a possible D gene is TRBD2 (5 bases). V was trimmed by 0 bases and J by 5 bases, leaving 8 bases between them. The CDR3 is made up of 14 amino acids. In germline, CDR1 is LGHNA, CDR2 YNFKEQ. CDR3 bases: TGTGCCAGCAGCCAAGAGGACTTTGACAATGAGCAGTTCTTC. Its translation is CASSQEDFDNEQFF.

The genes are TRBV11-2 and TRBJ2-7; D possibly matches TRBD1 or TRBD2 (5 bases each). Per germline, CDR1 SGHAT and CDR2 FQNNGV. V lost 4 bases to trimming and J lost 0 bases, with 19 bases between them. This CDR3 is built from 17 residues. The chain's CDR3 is CASSYWGLELSSYEQYF. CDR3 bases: TGTGCCAGCAGCTATTGGGGGTTGGAGCTTAGCTCCTACGAGCAGTACTTC.

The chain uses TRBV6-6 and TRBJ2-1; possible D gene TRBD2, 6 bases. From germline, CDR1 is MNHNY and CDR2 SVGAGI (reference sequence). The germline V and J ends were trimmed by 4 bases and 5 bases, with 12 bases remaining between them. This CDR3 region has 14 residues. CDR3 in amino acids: CASSFPGLDNEQFF. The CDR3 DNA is TGTGCCAGCAGTTTCCCGGGACTCGACAATGAGCAGTTCTTC.

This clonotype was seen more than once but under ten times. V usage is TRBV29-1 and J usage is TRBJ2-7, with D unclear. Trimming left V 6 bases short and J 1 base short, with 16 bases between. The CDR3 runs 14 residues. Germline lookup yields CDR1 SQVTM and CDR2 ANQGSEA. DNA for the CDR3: TGCAGCGTAGAGAACAGTCGTGGGTCCTACGAGCAGTACTTC. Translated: CSVENSRGSYEQYF.

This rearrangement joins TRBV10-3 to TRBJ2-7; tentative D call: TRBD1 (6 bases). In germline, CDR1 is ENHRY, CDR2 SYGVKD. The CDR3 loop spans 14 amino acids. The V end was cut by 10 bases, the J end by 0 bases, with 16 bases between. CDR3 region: CASTSTGYSYEQYF. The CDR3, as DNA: TGTGCCAGCACCAGTACAGGGTACTCCTACGAGCAGTACTTC.

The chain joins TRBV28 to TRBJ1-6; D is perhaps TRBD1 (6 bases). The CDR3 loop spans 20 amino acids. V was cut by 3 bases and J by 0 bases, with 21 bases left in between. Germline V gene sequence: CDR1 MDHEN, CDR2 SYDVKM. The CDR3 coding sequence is TGTGCCAGCAGTTTGTCCGGACAGCAGTTCCCTAGCTCCTATAATTCACCCCTCCACTTT. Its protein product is CASSLSGQQFPSSYNSPLHF. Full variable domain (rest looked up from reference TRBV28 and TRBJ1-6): DVKVTQSSRYLVKRTGEKVFLECVQDMDHENMFWYRQDPGLGLRLIYFSYDVKMKEKGDIPEGYSVSREKKERFSLILESASTNQTSMYLCASSLSGQQFPSSYNSPLHFGNGTRLTVT.

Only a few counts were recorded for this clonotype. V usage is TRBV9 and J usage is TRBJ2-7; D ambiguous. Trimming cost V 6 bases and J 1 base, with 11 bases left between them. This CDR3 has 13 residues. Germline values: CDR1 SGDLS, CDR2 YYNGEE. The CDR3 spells CASKQDGSYEQYF. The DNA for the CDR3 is TGTGCCAGCAAGCAGGACGGGTCCTACGAGCAGTACTTC.

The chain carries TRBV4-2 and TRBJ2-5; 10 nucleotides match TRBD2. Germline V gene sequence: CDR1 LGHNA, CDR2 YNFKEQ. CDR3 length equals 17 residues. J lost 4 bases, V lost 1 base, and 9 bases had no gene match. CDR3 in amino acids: CASSQAGPSGSSETQYF. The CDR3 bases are TGTGCCAGCAGCCAAGCAGGGCCTAGCGGGAGTTCAGAGACCCAGTACTTC.

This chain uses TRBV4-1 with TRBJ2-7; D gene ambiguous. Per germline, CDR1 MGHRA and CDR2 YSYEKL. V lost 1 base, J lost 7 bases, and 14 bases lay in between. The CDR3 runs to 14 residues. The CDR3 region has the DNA TGCGCCAGCAGCCAAGTTCAAGGGTACAATGAGCAGTACTTC. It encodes CASSQVQGYNEQYF.